The 27 T cell receptor beta chains presented below share a single source sample, sequenced in a study of T cells in Graves' hyperthyroidism and ophthalmopathy. Researchers amplified the TCR beta CDR3 regions from RNA transcripts. Carried out on the TCR CDR3, a first-round RT-PCR used the HTBI primer set. Each CDR3 protein is one row after TCRdb ran MiXCR on the multiplex PCR reads. The repertoire holds roughly 840,000 distinct CDR3 sequences, roughly 37% seen once, with over 8% in the top ten. Sequencing input: blood. These TCRs come from a man aged 18 to 29 with Graves' hyperthyroidism.

Only one count was recorded for this clonotype. V and J are TRBV7-2 and TRBJ1-1; D uncertain. The germline V and J ends were trimmed by 5 bases and 1 base, with 20 bases remaining between them. Germline CDR1 reads SGHTA; CDR2 reads FQGNSA. This CDR3 spans 17 amino acids. The CDR3 spells CASSPAAGVLGNTEAFF. The CDR3 coding sequence is TGTGCCAGCAGCCCGGCAGCCGGGGTTCTCGGGAACACTGAAGCTTTCTTT.

This clonotype was detected a few times. J is TRBJ1-5 and V is TRBV19, with TRBD1 matching 8 bases. Germline lookup yields CDR1 LNHDA and CDR2 SQIVND (reference sequence). After removal of 2 bases from V and 4 bases from J, the junction contained 10 bases not matched to a gene. The CDR3 length is 17 residues. CDR3 bases: TGTGCCAGTAGTATAAAGCTGGTTGGACAGGGAAATCAGCCCCAGCATTTT. It specifies CASSIKLVGQGNQPQHF.

Comment on this clonotype: At one of its ends the junction is not consistent with the germline gene, which may arise from a read error. The V call is TRBV20-1, the J call TRBJ1-4; D is perhaps TRBD1 (6 bases). Germline V gene lookup returns CDR1 DFQATT and CDR2 SNEGSKA (reference sequence). This CDR3 is 14 amino acids long. CDR3 in amino acids: CGAPRGRGSEKLFF. The CDR3 DNA reads TGCGGTGCCCCGAGGGGTAGGGGGAGTGAAAAACTGTTTTTT.

This clonotype was counted a few times. The genes are TRBV4-1 and TRBJ1-5, with TRBD1 identical over 8 bases. Germline CDR1 reads MGHRA; CDR2 reads YSYEKL. The J segment lost 15 bases and the V segment lost 5 bases, leaving 9 bases of the junction unmatched. The CDR3 has 12 amino acids. The CDR3 here is CASSARDRWWHF. The DNA of the CDR3 is TGCGCCAGCAGCGCCCGGGACAGGTGGTGGCATTTT.

In the case of this clonotype: A much more abundant neighbour one base away suggests this may be a read error. This chain connects TRBV29-1 to TRBJ2-5; D may correspond to TRBD1 or TRBD2 (5 bases each). Germline assignment: CDR1 SQVTM and CDR2 ANQGSEA. The CDR3 is made up of 16 amino acids. V was clipped by 1 base and J by 0 bases, with 15 bases between them. The CDR3 loop reads CSVEVWRKDNQETQYF. The CDR3 coding sequence is TGCAGCGTTGAAGTATGGAGGAAGGACAACCAAGAGACCCAGTACTTC.

In this sample, this clonotype turned up many times. The CDR3 loop reads CASSIGGPEAFF. CDR3 nucleotide sequence: TGTGCCAGTAGTATCGGGGGGCCTGAAGCTTTCTTT. The J gene is TRBJ1-1, the V gene TRBV19; a possible D gene is TRBD1 (6 bases). The V end lost 3 bases, the J end lost 6 bases, and 8 bases lay between the germline ends. There are 12 residues in the CDR3. Germline V gives CDR1 LNHDA, CDR2 SQIVND (reference sequence). Full variable domain (missing parts from reference TRBV19 and TRBJ1-1): DGGITQSPKYLFRKEGQNVTLSCEQNLNHDAMYWYRQDPGQGLRLIYYSQIVNDFQKGDIAEGYSVSREKKESFPLTVTSAQKNPTAFYLCASSIGGPEAFFGQGTRLTVV.

To note about this clonotype: Germline and junction disagree at one end, which may indicate a read error. The chain uses TRBV11-2 and TRBJ1-1; 8 nucleotides align to TRBD1. The CDR3 extends over 14 amino acids. Germline CDR1 reads SGHAT; CDR2 reads FQNNGV. CDR3 coding DNA: TGTGCCAGCAGCCCCTGGACAGGGCAAACTGCAGCTCTCTTT. This gives the protein CASSPWTGQTAALF.

V is TRBV12-3 or TRBV12-4 and J is TRBJ2-7; TRBD2 aligns across 11 bases. Trimming removed 6 bases from V and 7 bases from J; junction bases left unmatched: 8. This CDR3 spans 14 amino acids. CDR3 nucleotide sequence: TGTGCCAGCAGCCGGACTAGCGGGTGGCGGGAGCAGTACTTC. Translated, it gives CASSRTSGWREQYF.

This chain links TRBV6-5 with TRBJ2-7, with TRBD1 matching 12 bases. J lost 3 bases, V lost 2 bases, and 2 bases had no gene match. In germline, CDR1 is MNHEY, CDR2 SVGAGI. The length of the CDR3 is 15 residues. The CDR3 sequence: CASSYGTGGIYEQYF. The CDR3 nucleotides are TGTGCCAGCAGTTACGGGACAGGGGGCATCTACGAGCAGTACTTC.

V gene TRBV19 combines with J gene TRBJ1-1; no clear D gene. The V gene's germline CDR1 is LNHDA and CDR2 SQIVND (reference sequence). Trimming pared 5 bases from V and 1 base from J, leaving 14 bases between. This CDR3 spans 15 amino acids. CDR3 sequence: CASSPPQVPNTEAFF. The CDR3 DNA sequence: TGTGCCAGTAGTCCCCCCCAGGTTCCGAACACTGAAGCTTTCTTT.

This clonotype has only a few counts. The rearrangement joins TRBV20-1 to TRBJ1-5; D remains unclear. This CDR3 spans 14 amino acids. CDR1 is DFQATT, CDR2 SNEGSKA, per germline (reference sequence). Trimming left V 1 base short and J 7 bases short, with 14 bases between. CDR3 amino acids: CSARAPLTRQPQHF. As DNA, the CDR3 is TGCAGTGCTAGAGCCCCACTAACCAGGCAGCCCCAGCATTTT.

CDR3 sequence (DNA): TGTGCCAGCAGCTTTTGGGACGAGCAGTACTTC. This codes for CASSFWDEQYF. The gene calls are TRBV7-9 and TRBJ2-7; D is unclear. Germline V gene data show CDR1 as SEHNR and CDR2 as FQNEAQ (reference sequence). V lost 3 bases to trimming and J lost 5 bases, with 5 bases between them. This CDR3 region has 11 residues.

The V gene is TRBV7-9, the J gene TRBJ2-7; TRBD1 agrees at 7 bases. The CDR3 loop spans 11 amino acids. Germline assignment: CDR1 SEHNR and CDR2 FQNEAQ (reference sequence). V was clipped by 5 bases and J by 11 bases; unmatched bases: 6. The CDR3 region is CASSTRDREYF. The CDR3 coding sequence is TGTGCCAGCAGCACTCGGGACAGAGAGTACTTC.

Notes on this clonotype: One end of the junction varies from germline; a read error may be responsible. The gene calls are TRBV6-4 and TRBJ2-7, with D unclear. Germline CDR1 MRHNA, CDR2 SNTAGT. This CDR3 contains 14 residues. The CDR3 region has the DNA TGTGCCACCAGTGACCCCGGGCTCCGTCACGAGCAGTACTTC. The encoded protein is CATSDPGLRHEQYF.

Of note for this clonotype: A read error may be the cause here, since a much bigger clone is one base away. The chain is built from TRBV5-1 and TRBJ1-5; D is unresolved. The CDR3 loop spans 15 amino acids. Germline V CDR1 and CDR2: SGHRS, YFSETQ. This CDR3 reads CASILWSGSDQPQHF. The CDR3 nucleotides read TGCGCCAGCATCTTGTGGAGTGGGAGCGATCAGCCCCAGCATTTT.

This clonotype has ten or more counts. CDR3 coding DNA: TGTGCCAGCAGCCGAGCGGGGGTGCAAGAGACCCAGTACTTC. This sequence encodes CASSRAGVQETQYF. The J gene is TRBJ2-5, the V gene TRBV11-2, with 8 nucleotides matching TRBD2. Germline trimming cut 5 bases from V and 2 bases from J; bases unmatched to any gene: 4. The CDR3 extends over 14 amino acids. Germline loops: CDR1 SGHAT, CDR2 FQNNGV.

CDR3 amino acids: CASSHPGGHNYGYTF. The CDR3 DNA sequence: TGCGCCAGCAGCCACCCAGGGGGACATAACTATGGCTACACCTTC. This chain links TRBV5-1 with TRBJ1-2, with 7 positions matching TRBD1. Germline CDR1 reads SGHRS; CDR2 reads YFSETQ. V lost 4 bases to trimming and J lost 1 base; unmatched junction nucleotides: 7. CDR3 size: 15 residues.

The V call is TRBV5-6, the J call TRBJ1-3; D not resolved. Germline loops: CDR1 SGHDT, CDR2 YYEEEE. Trimming pared 4 bases from V and 0 bases from J, leaving 11 bases between. The CDR3 runs to 15 residues. The CDR3 nucleotides read TGTGCCAGCAGCCCACTCCCGAGCTCTGGAAACACCATATATTTT. Its protein is CASSPLPSSGNTIYF.

The chain carries TRBV6-2 or TRBV6-3 and TRBJ2-5; 9 bases are a match to TRBD1. Germline CDR1 reads MNHEY; CDR2 reads SVGEGT. V was pared by 8 bases and J by 1 base, with 2 bases of the junction left unmatched. This CDR3 has 13 residues. The CDR3 loop is CASDRGAQETQYF. The CDR3 DNA is TGTGCCAGCGACAGGGGGGCCCAAGAGACCCAGTACTTC.

The chain combines TRBV4-1 with TRBJ1-2; D is possibly TRBD1 (5 bases). V gave up 1 base and J gave up 0 bases, with 9 bases separating them. CDR3 size: 15 residues. The germline CDR1 and CDR2 sequences are MGHRA and YSYEKL. In DNA, the CDR3 is TGCGCCAGCAGCCAAGCCCAGGGTTCTAACTATGGCTACACCTTC. Translating it yields CASSQAQGSNYGYTF.

This clonotype was observed a handful of times. The CDR3 reads CASSYSGPGAFF. CDR3 nucleotide sequence: TGTGCCAGCAGTTACTCGGGACCGGGGGCTTTCTTT. V and J are TRBV6-6 and TRBJ1-1, with D maybe TRBD1 (5 bases). V was cut by 0 bases and J by 11 bases, with 10 bases left in between. CDR1 is MNHNY and CDR2 is SVGAGI in the germline V gene (reference sequence). The CDR3 has 12 amino acids.

This clonotype was detected ten times or more. The chain combines TRBV29-1 with TRBJ2-6; TRBD2 agrees at 7 bases. This CDR3 contains 19 residues. CDR1 SQVTM and CDR2 ANQGSEA come from the germline V gene. Losses at the gene ends were 7 bases for V and 0 bases for J; bases not matched to a gene: 18. The CDR3 nucleotides are TGCAGCGCCTACTTATGGGAGGGGTTAATCCACTCTGGGGCCAACGTCCTGACTTTC. It is translated as CSAYLWEGLIHSGANVLTF.

This chain joins TRBV24-1 and TRBJ2-5, with 9 bases matching TRBD1. Germline lookup yields CDR1 KGHDR and CDR2 SFDVKD. The J segment lost 1 base and the V segment lost 6 bases, leaving 8 bases of the junction unmatched. The length of the CDR3 is 16 residues. The CDR3 DNA reads TGTGCCACCAGTAAGACCGGGACAGGGATCCAAGAGACCCAGTACTTC. Its protein is CATSKTGTGIQETQYF.

In the case of this clonotype: At one end, the junction sequence differs from germline, possibly due to a read error. The chain uses TRBV4-1 and TRBJ2-7, with D tentatively TRBD1 (5 bases). The CDR3 totals 14 residues. Germline lookup yields CDR1 MGHRA and CDR2 YSYEKL. The CDR3 loop reads CASSQDTAGFGQCF. For the CDR3, the DNA is TGCGCCAGCAGCCAAGATACTGCAGGGTTTGGGCAGTGCTTC.

This clonotype was detected only a few times. The gene calls are TRBV20-1 and TRBJ2-7; TRBD1 or TRBD2 may be the D gene (5 bases each). CDR3 length equals 13 residues. Trimming pared 8 bases from V and 2 bases from J, leaving 16 bases between. Germline lookup yields CDR1 DFQATT and CDR2 SNEGSKA (reference sequence). CDR3 bases: TGCAGTCCTCCGGACCGAGGGGCCTACGAGCAGTACTTC. Translation: CSPPDRGAYEQYF.

V and J are TRBV25-1 and TRBJ1-2; 9 nucleotides match TRBD1. The J segment lost 8 bases and the V segment lost 4 bases, leaving 8 bases of the junction unmatched. CDR1 and CDR2 (germline): MGHDK, SYGVNS. This CDR3 has 14 residues. CDR3 sequence (DNA): TGTGCCAGCAGTGCTACAGGGGGCGGTCTGGGCTACACCTTC. This translates into CASSATGGGLGYTF.

J is TRBJ1-4 and V is TRBV12-3 or TRBV12-4; the D is unclear. Trimming left V 6 bases short and J 4 bases short, with 12 bases between. The CDR3 has 14 residues. CDR3 region: CASRVPGSNEKLFF. CDR3 in DNA: TGTGCCAGCAGGGTACCGGGCAGTAATGAAAAACTGTTTTTT.